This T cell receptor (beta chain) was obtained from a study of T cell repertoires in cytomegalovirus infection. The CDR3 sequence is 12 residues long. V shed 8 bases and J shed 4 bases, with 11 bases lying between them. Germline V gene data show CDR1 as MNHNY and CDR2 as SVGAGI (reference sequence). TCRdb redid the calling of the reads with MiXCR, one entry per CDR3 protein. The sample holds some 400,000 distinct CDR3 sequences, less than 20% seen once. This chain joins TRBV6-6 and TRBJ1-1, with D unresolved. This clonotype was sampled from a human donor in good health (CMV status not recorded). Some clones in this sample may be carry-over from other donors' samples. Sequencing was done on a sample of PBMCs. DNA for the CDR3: TGTGCCAGCGCGAGAGGTGGCACTGAAGCTTTCTTT. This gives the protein CASARGGTEAFF.